The 29 T cell receptor beta chains presented below share a single source sample, sequenced in a study of memory CD4+ T cells and cytomegalovirus serostatus. The sort gate was single viable CD3+CD4+CD8-CD45RO+ cells for memory CD4+ T cells. Sequencing used immunoSEQ multiplex PCR; TCRdb keeps in-frame clones, though not all of them. The table includes roughly 67,000 clones, 60% to 85% detected once. The sequenced sample consisted of memory CD4+ T cells from blood. The receptors originated from an adult in good health and CMV-seropositive.

V and J are TRBV19 and TRBJ2-2, with D perhaps TRBD2 (6 bases). V was clipped by 9 bases and J by 1 base, with 9 bases between them. The CDR3 loop spans 13 amino acids. Germline V gene sequence: CDR1 LNHDA, CDR2 SQIVND (reference sequence). The CDR3 DNA reads as TGTGCCAGCCGGGACTTGAACACCGGGGAGCTGTTTTTT. Its protein is CASRDLNTGELFF.

The chain joins TRBV6-1 to TRBJ2-4; D ambiguous. Looked up from germline, CDR1 is MNHNS and CDR2 is SASEGT. Between the trimmed V and J ends, which lost 3 bases and 7 bases, there was a span of 4 bases. The CDR3 is 11 residues long. DNA of the CDR3: TGTGCCAGCAGTGATCAGAACATTCAGTACTTC. Amino acids: CASSDQNIQYF.

The chain joins TRBV10-2 to TRBJ2-4; 11 bases fit TRBD1. Trimming at V came to 0 bases and at J to 9 bases, leaving 7 bases not matched to a gene. Per germline, CDR1 WSHSY and CDR2 SAAADI. The CDR3 length is 16 residues. The CDR3 DNA reads TGCGCCAGCAGTGAGTCGAAGGACAGGGGGCTCGGCATTCAGTACTTC. Translation: CASSESKDRGLGIQYF.

The rearrangement links TRBV6-5 to TRBJ1-2; D is perhaps TRBD1 (5 bases). The CDR3 covers 13 residues. The germline CDR1 and CDR2 sequences are MNHEY and SVGAGI. V gave up 2 bases and J gave up 8 bases, with 12 bases separating them. This CDR3 reads CASSYGTVGGYTF. The CDR3 DNA reads TGTGCCAGCAGTTACGGGACGGTGGGGGGCTACACCTTC.

The V gene is TRBV6-4, the J gene TRBJ2-7, with 7 bases matching TRBD2. The V gene's germline CDR1 is MRHNA and CDR2 SNTAGT. V trimming: 9 bases; J trimming: 2 bases; junction bases outside the gene matches: 13. The CDR3 is 15 amino acids. The CDR3 is CARIAGRRPTYEQYF. Here the CDR3 DNA reads TGTGCCAGAATCGCCGGGAGGCGACCCACCTACGAGCAGTACTTC.

The V gene is TRBV30, the J gene TRBJ1-6; 9 bases align to TRBD1. This CDR3 spans 14 amino acids. The trim removed 0 bases at V and 8 bases at J, leaving 2 bases unmatched. Germline values: CDR1 GTSNPN, CDR2 SVGIG (reference sequence). CDR3 in amino acids: CAWSVGQGDSPLHF. CDR3 coding DNA: TGTGCCTGGAGTGTGGGACAGGGTGATTCACCCCTCCACTTT.

V is TRBV11-2 and J is TRBJ2-1, with 8 bases that match TRBD2. There are 14 residues in the CDR3. V was clipped by 2 bases and J by 4 bases; unmatched bases: 1. Germline V CDR1 and CDR2: SGHAT, FQNNGV. The DNA for the CDR3 is TGTGCCAGCAGCTTAACTAGCGGTTACAATGAGCAGTTCTTC. It codes for CASSLTSGYNEQFF.

This clone was recorded only once. The gene calls are TRBV5-1 and TRBJ2-2; 8 bases match TRBD1. The V segment lost 4 bases and the J segment 6 bases; nucleotides outside the gene matches: 8. The CDR3 consists of 15 residues. Germline values: CDR1 SGHRS, CDR2 YFSETQ. DNA for the CDR3: TGCGCCAGCAGCCCCATGACAGGGGAGGCCGGGGAGCTGTTTTTT. The encoded protein is CASSPMTGEAGELFF.

The chain's CDR3 is CASSYSTGGYGYTF. The CDR3 nucleotides are TGTGCCAGCAGTTACTCGACAGGGGGCTATGGCTACACCTTC. This sequence joins TRBV6-5 and TRBJ1-2, with 9 bases that match TRBD1. In germline, CDR1 is MNHEY, CDR2 SVGAGI. Trimming took 0 bases from V and 4 from J; bases not matched to a gene: 0. This CDR3 region has 14 residues.

This clone was seen once. The gene calls are TRBV4-2 and TRBJ2-5; D is possibly TRBD1 (5 bases). The V and J ends lost 1 base and 5 bases respectively, with 14 bases between them. Germline V gene lookup returns CDR1 LGHNA and CDR2 YNFKEQ. The CDR3 has 15 amino acids. This CDR3 reads CASSQGNRGEETQYF. The DNA for the CDR3 is TGTGCCAGCAGCCAAGGGAATAGGGGCGAGGAGACCCAGTACTTC.

Concerning this clone: One end of the junction fails to match germline, which may point to a read error. J is TRBJ2-3 and V is TRBV5-1; D possibly uses TRBD1 or TRBD2 (6 bases each). The V gene's germline CDR1 is SGHRS and CDR2 YFSETQ. The CDR3 length is 14 residues. Written as DNA, the CDR3 is TGCGCCAGCAGCCCGGGGGCGAGCATAGATACGCAGTATTTT. Translating it yields CASSPGASIDTQYF.

This clone was observed a few times. V gene TRBV6-5 combines with J gene TRBJ1-4, with D perhaps matching TRBD1 (5 bases). The CDR3 sequence is 14 residues long. V was trimmed by 4 bases and J by 3 bases, leaving 9 bases between them. Germline CDR1 MNHEY, CDR2 SVGAGI. CDR3 sequence: CASSFSGANEKLFF. CDR3 nucleotides: TGTGCCAGCAGTTTTTCGGGGGCTAATGAAAAACTGTTTTTT.

The chain carries TRBV5-6 and TRBJ1-2, with D unclear. CDR1 is SGHDT, CDR2 YYEEEE, per germline. This CDR3 is built from 15 residues. V lost 0 bases, J lost 4 bases, and 13 bases lay in between. CDR3 DNA: TGTGCCAGCAGCTTGGGAGTCGGAACGACCTATGGCTACACCTTC. This sequence encodes CASSLGVGTTYGYTF.

The V call is TRBV27, the J call TRBJ1-1, with D uncertain. Deletions cut 2 bases from V and 3 bases from J, with 16 bases between. The CDR3 loop spans 16 amino acids. The germline gives CDR1 MNHEY, CDR2 SMNVEV (reference sequence). The CDR3 is CASSLGLLNFYTEAFF. CDR3 DNA: TGTGCCAGCAGTTTAGGGTTGCTCAACTTTTACACTGAAGCTTTCTTT.

This clone turned up a few times. The chain joins TRBV5-4 to TRBJ1-3, with D possibly being TRBD1 (6 bases). Trimming took off 4 bases at V and 7 bases at J, with 12 bases between the two ends. Germline CDR1 is SGHNT and CDR2 is YYREEE (reference sequence). The CDR3 consists of 13 residues. CDR3 coding DNA: TGTGCCAGCAGCCTACAGGGAGGGAACACCATATATTTT. This translates into CASSLQGGNTIYF.

This chain links TRBV1 with TRBJ2-2; no DNA check was done on the table's D call, TRBD1. TRBV1 is shown as a pseudogene. The CDR3 consists of 18 residues. The CDR3 loop is CTSSQDLALCFNTGELFF. CDR3 sequence (DNA): TGCACCAGCAGCCAAGATTTGGCTCTCTGTTTTAACACCGGGGAGCTGTTTTTT.

The V gene is TRBV4-2, the J gene TRBJ2-2; D may be TRBD1 (7 bases). The V and J ends lost 4 bases and 0 bases respectively, with 12 bases between them. Per the germline V gene, CDR1 is LGHNA and CDR2 is YNFKEQ. The CDR3 length is 16 residues. This chain's CDR3 is CASSPAGQTNTGELFF. The CDR3, as DNA: TGTGCCAGCAGCCCCGCGGGACAGACGAACACCGGGGAGCTGTTTTTT.

This rearrangement joins TRBV10-3 to TRBJ1-6, with D possibly matching TRBD1 (5 bases). Germline CDR1 ENHRY, CDR2 SYGVKD. V was shortened by 0 bases and J by 10 bases, with 16 bases between the two germline ends. The CDR3 covers 16 residues. CDR3 nucleotides: TGTGCCATCAGTGAGTCGGGGCCGGGGTTCGGCTCACCCCTCCACTTT. It translates to CAISESGPGFGSPLHF.

The genes are TRBV19 and TRBJ1-5; 7 nucleotides agree with TRBD1. In germline, CDR1 is LNHDA, CDR2 SQIVND (reference sequence). This CDR3 contains 15 residues. V lost 6 bases to trimming and J lost 2 bases; unmatched junction nucleotides: 7. The CDR3 region is CASRGPQGGNQPQHF. For the CDR3, the DNA is TGTGCCAGTAGAGGTCCCCAGGGGGGCAATCAGCCCCAGCATTTT. The full variable domain, rest sourced from reference TRBV19 and TRBJ1-5, is DGGITQSPKYLFRKEGQNVTLSCEQNLNHDAMYWYRQDPGQGLRLIYYSQIVNDFQKGDIAEGYSVSREKKESFPLTVTSAQKNPTAFYLCASRGPQGGNQPQHFGDGTRLSIL.

This chain connects TRBV28 to TRBJ1-5; tentative D call: TRBD1 (6 bases). CDR3 length equals 19 residues. Trimming left V 7 bases short and J 2 bases short, with 27 bases between. Per germline, CDR1 MDHEN and CDR2 SYDVKM. Here the CDR3 reads CASTLGGTGRLIGNQPQHF. CDR3 coding DNA: TGTGCCAGCACCCTAGGCGGCACAGGGCGTTTAATTGGCAATCAGCCCCAGCATTTT.

This clone was counted a few times. V gene TRBV20-1 combines with J gene TRBJ1-1; D is uncertain. Trimming removed 0 bases from V and 10 bases from J, with 6 bases in between. The CDR3 totals 10 residues. The germline gives CDR1 DFQATT, CDR2 SNEGSKA (reference sequence). CDR3 sequence: CSAREGRAFF. For the CDR3, the DNA is TGCAGTGCTAGAGAGGGGAGAGCTTTCTTT.

The rearrangement uses TRBV5-1 and TRBJ2-3, with a weak D call TRBD2 (7 bases). CDR1 is SGHRS, CDR2 YFSETQ, per germline. This CDR3 spans 14 amino acids. Trimming shortened V by 0 bases and J by 5 bases, and 10 bases separated the two germline ends. CDR3 bases: TGCGCCAGCAGCTTGGGGGGGGGCGGAGATACGCAGTATTTT. It is translated as CASSLGGGGDTQYF. The whole variable domain, remainder taken from reference TRBV5-1 and TRBJ2-3, is KAGVTQTPRYLIKTRGQQVTLSCSPISGHRSVSWYQQTPGQGLQFLFEYFSETQRNKGNFPGRFSGRQFSNSRSEMNVSTLELGDSALYLCASSLGGGGDTQYFGPGTRLTVL.

The chain employs TRBV5-4 and TRBJ1-2; tentatively, D is TRBD1 (5 bases). Germline V gene lookup returns CDR1 SGHNT and CDR2 YYREEE (reference sequence). The CDR3 has 16 residues. V lost 4 bases to trimming and J lost 4 bases, with 20 bases between them. The CDR3 is CASSPASRGVSYGYTF. The DNA of the CDR3 is TGTGCCAGCAGCCCGGCCTCGAGGGGCGTCTCCTATGGCTACACCTTC.

The chain has TRBV7-2 and TRBJ2-1; D ambiguous. The CDR3 spans 14 residues. Germline lookup yields CDR1 SGHTA and CDR2 FQGNSA. The V end was cut by 5 bases, the J end by 10 bases, with 18 bases between. The CDR3 is CASSPMTLLGEQFF. The CDR3 nucleotides read TGTGCCAGCAGCCCTATGACCCTATTGGGGGAGCAGTTCTTC.

The chain joins TRBV9 to TRBJ2-3; 8 bases are a match to TRBD2. Germline V gene lookup returns CDR1 SGDLS and CDR2 YYNGEE. Unmatched junction bases numbered 15, after V lost 4 bases and J lost 5 bases. This CDR3 has 17 residues. CDR3 in DNA: TGTGCCAGCAGCCCAACACTCCCTGGCGCGGGAGGAGATACGCAGTATTTT. Translated: CASSPTLPGAGGDTQYF. The full variable domain, its missing parts supplied by reference TRBV9 and TRBJ2-3, is DSGVTQTPKHLITATGQRVTLRCSPRSGDLSVYWYQQSLDQGLQFLIQYYNGEERAKGNILERFSAQQFPDLHSELNLSSLELGDSALYFCASSPTLPGAGGDTQYFGPGTRLTVL.

A few counts support this clone. CDR3 in amino acids: CASSTGQGNTEAFF. The CDR3 bases are TGTGCCAGCAGCACGGGACAGGGGAACACTGAAGCTTTCTTT. The chain recombines TRBV7-9 with TRBJ1-1; 9 bases map to TRBD1. This CDR3 spans 14 amino acids. In germline, CDR1 is SEHNR, CDR2 FQNEAQ (reference sequence). The V and J ends lost 5 bases and 1 base, in that order; junction bases with no gene match: 2.

The chain has TRBV5-1 and TRBJ2-6; TRBD1 is a possible D gene (6 bases). The germline CDR1 and CDR2 sequences are SGHRS and YFSETQ. The CDR3 contains 15 residues. Trimming pared 0 bases from V and 3 bases from J, leaving 7 bases between. DNA of the CDR3: TGCGCCAGCAGCTTGGGGGGGCGTGGGGCCAACGTCCTGACTTTC. Amino acids: CASSLGGRGANVLTF. The full variable domain, rest sourced from reference TRBV5-1 and TRBJ2-6, is KAGVTQTPRYLIKTRGQQVTLSCSPISGHRSVSWYQQTPGQGLQFLFEYFSETQRNKGNFPGRFSGRQFSNSRSEMNVSTLELGDSALYLCASSLGGRGANVLTFGAGSRLTVL.

This chain joins TRBV5-1 and TRBJ1-6; D gene unclear. The CDR3 consists of 14 residues. Germline V gene sequence: CDR1 SGHRS, CDR2 YFSETQ. V was clipped by 4 bases and J by 12 bases, with 17 bases between them. CDR3 DNA: TGCGCCAGCAGCCCCGGCGAAGGAGCAGGACCCCTCCACTTT. Translation gives CASSPGEGAGPLHF.

Comment on this clone: This same CDR3 is encoded by further DNA sequences in the sample. The chain couples TRBV7-9 to TRBJ1-5; D unclear. The V gene's germline CDR1 is SEHNR and CDR2 FQNEAQ (reference sequence). Trimming removed 1 base from V and 3 bases from J, with 10 bases in between. The CDR3 consists of 15 residues. CDR3 protein: CASSLGPGFNQPQHF. CDR3 in DNA: TGTGCCAGCAGCTTAGGCCCGGGTTTCAATCAGCCCCAGCATTTT.